The next 14 T cell receptor beta chains were all read from a single sample in a study of cytomegalovirus exposure and HLA in healthy donors. Primers: 60 Vbeta forward and 13 Jbeta reverse. Data came from immunoSEQ multiplex PCR; TCRdb stores just in-frame clones and leaves some out. The top ten hold around 4% of the sample, which has approximately 190,000 clones, roughly 80% seen once. The sample consisted of PBMCs. Receptors originate from a man aged 50-60 years in good health and CMV-seronegative.

This clone occurred a few times. The rearrangement links TRBV27 to TRBJ1-2; maybe TRBD1 (6 bases). CDR3 length: 14 amino acids. Trimming took off 5 bases at V and 3 bases at J, with 13 bases between the two ends. The germline V gene encodes CDR1 MNHEY and CDR2 SMNVEV (reference sequence). CDR3 region: CASSPIGQYYGYTF. The CDR3 DNA is TGTGCCAGCAGTCCAATCGGACAGTACTATGGCTACACCTTC.

As to this clone: Other DNA sequences of this sample code for an identical CDR3. The genes are TRBV13 and TRBJ2-5, with D perhaps matching TRBD2 (6 bases). Trimming cost V 5 bases and J 4 bases, with 11 bases left between them. Germline CDR1 is PRHDT and CDR2 is FYEKMQ (reference sequence). The CDR3 is 13 amino acids. The CDR3 nucleotides read TGTGCCAGCAGCCCCAGGAGGGGAGAGACCCAGTACTTC. It is translated as CASSPRRGETQYF.

The chain employs TRBV7-2 and TRBJ1-1; 8 bases are a match to TRBD1. There are 15 residues in the CDR3. The V gene end was trimmed by 3 bases and the J gene end by 10 bases; junction bases not matched to a gene: 13. CDR1 and CDR2 (germline): SGHTA, FQGNSA. The CDR3 loop reads CASSFAAGTGGGAFF. The DNA of the CDR3 is TGTGCCAGCAGCTTCGCCGCAGGGACAGGCGGGGGAGCTTTCTTT.

This rearrangement joins TRBV9 to TRBJ2-7; TRBD2 matches at 8 bases. V was pared by 4 bases and J by 0 bases, with 3 bases of the junction left unmatched. CDR1 and CDR2 (germline): SGDLS, YYNGEE. There are 14 residues in the CDR3. As DNA, the CDR3 is TGTGCCAGCAGCAGCGGGGGAAGCTCCTACGAGCAGTACTTC. This gives the protein CASSSGGSSYEQYF.

The gene calls are TRBV10-3 and TRBJ2-5; D gene ambiguous. The V end lost 4 bases, the J end lost 2 bases, and 14 bases lay between the germline ends. This CDR3 region has 15 residues. Per the germline V gene, CDR1 is ENHRY and CDR2 is SYGVKD. The CDR3 loop reads CAISGQQSRQETQYF. CDR3 bases: TGTGCCATCAGTGGACAACAAAGTCGACAAGAGACCCAGTACTTC.

J is TRBJ1-4 and V is TRBV7-2; D gene ambiguous. The V gene's germline CDR1 is SGHTA and CDR2 FQGNSA. The CDR3 loop spans 12 amino acids. Trimming took 3 bases from V and 10 from J, leaving 9 bases between them. CDR3 coding DNA: TGTGCCAGCAGCTTCCCCGAGGGAAAACTGTTTTTT. It codes for CASSFPEGKLFF.

The chain employs TRBV7-8 and TRBJ2-7; D call uncertain. This CDR3 contains 13 residues. The germline CDR1 and CDR2 sequences are SGHVS and FQNEAQ. Between the trimmed V and J ends, which lost 1 base and 7 bases, there was a span of 11 bases. Written as DNA, the CDR3 is TGTGCCAGCAGCTTAGGACTCCCCGGTGAGCAGTACTTC. Amino acids: CASSLGLPGEQYF. The full variable domain, rest sourced from reference TRBV7-8 and TRBJ2-7, is GAGVSQSPRYKVAKRGQDVALRCDPISGHVSLFWYQQALGQGPEFLTYFQNEAQLDKSGLPSDRFFAERPEGSVSTLKIQRTQQEDSAVYLCASSLGLPGEQYFGPGTRLTVT.

A single count supports this clone. The chain joins TRBV7-8 to TRBJ2-5; 12 bases agree with TRBD2. The CDR3 spans 16 residues. With V trimmed by 4 bases and J by 1 base, 4 bases remained unmatched. Germline lookup yields CDR1 SGHVS and CDR2 FQNEAQ. The CDR3 here is CASSSTSGGLQETQYF. The CDR3 DNA sequence: TGTGCCAGCAGCTCGACTAGCGGGGGACTCCAAGAGACCCAGTACTTC. The full variable domain, completed using reference TRBV7-8 and TRBJ2-5, is GAGVSQSPRYKVAKRGQDVALRCDPISGHVSLFWYQQALGQGPEFLTYFQNEAQLDKSGLPSDRFFAERPEGSVSTLKIQRTQQEDSAVYLCASSSTSGGLQETQYFGPGTRLLVL.

V usage is TRBV2 and J usage is TRBJ1-5; 8 nucleotides agree with TRBD1. J gave up 0 bases and V 7 bases, and 5 bases lay outside the gene matches. CDR1 and CDR2 (germline): SNHLY, FYNNEI. The CDR3 has 15 amino acids. CDR3 sequence: CASTRDRNSNQPQHF. In nucleotides, the CDR3 is TGTGCCAGCACCCGGGACAGGAATAGCAATCAGCCCCAGCATTTT.

The V call is TRBV18, the J call TRBJ1-5; TRBD1 is a possible D gene (6 bases). V dropped 1 base and J dropped 7 bases, with 11 bases sitting between them. There are 14 residues in the CDR3. CDR1 is KGHSH and CDR2 is LQKENI in the germline V gene. CDR3 sequence: CASSPRQVAQPQHF. The DNA for the CDR3 is TGTGCCAGCTCACCACGACAGGTCGCCCAGCCCCAGCATTTT.

The gene calls are TRBV6-5 and TRBJ2-7, with 11 bases fitting TRBD1. Germline loops: CDR1 MNHEY, CDR2 SVGAGI. V gave up 6 bases and J gave up 7 bases; unmatched junction bases: 8. The CDR3 spans 14 residues. Here the CDR3 DNA reads TGTGCCAGCAGCCCAGGACAGGGGGCGGGGGAGCAGTACTTC. Residues: CASSPGQGAGEQYF.

J is TRBJ2-1 and V is TRBV15; 9 positions agree with TRBD1. This CDR3 comprises 21 residues. Germline V CDR1 and CDR2: LNHNV, YYDKDF (reference sequence). The trim removed 3 bases at V and 0 bases at J, leaving 18 bases unmatched. The CDR3 DNA follows: TGTGCCACCAGCAGGGAGGGGGGGACAGGGAGACTAACGAGCTCCTACAATGAGCAGTTCTTC. It yields the protein CATSREGGTGRLTSSYNEQFF.

The CDR3 DNA follows: TGTGCCAGCAGCCGGGACACCAGTTCACCCCTCCACTTT. Residues: CASSRDTSSPLHF. The chain links TRBV6-5 to TRBJ1-6; TRBD1 is a possible D gene (6 bases). The V gene's germline CDR1 is MNHEY and CDR2 SVGAGI. The CDR3 is 13 residues long. Trimming cost V 6 bases and J 9 bases, with 12 bases left between them.

The chain joins TRBV4-3 to TRBJ2-5; D is ambiguous. V dropped 0 bases and J dropped 4 bases, with 15 bases sitting between them. The germline CDR1 and CDR2 sequences are LGHNA and YSLEER. This CDR3 spans 16 amino acids. This chain's CDR3 is CASSQEYLESGETQYF. In DNA form, the CDR3 reads TGCGCCAGCAGCCAAGAGTACCTAGAGTCTGGAGAGACCCAGTACTTC.